The source of this T cell receptor (beta chain) is a study of tumor-infiltrating lymphocytes in primary liver carcinoma (dated 2017 in TCRdb). Concerning the study at large: Of the five patients (three men and two women, aged 30 to 69 years), four had hepatocellular carcinoma and one had combined HCC and intrahepatic cholangiocarcinoma. TCRbeta repertoire sequencing covered 35 or so specimens from 5 patients: some 25 tumor regions, 5 adjacent noncancerous liver tissues and 5 peripheral blood samples. The tumors of the five patients were staged as T1-T3 N0M0, with maximum diameters ranging from 4.2 to 10 cm. Samples yielded roughly 3.65 to 7.5 million productive TCRbeta reads; read depth did not differ significantly between tissue types. To link TCRbeta repertoire diversity to the local molecular phenotype, the 20 to 25 tumor region samples were profiled with Agilent mRNA microarrays. High reproducibility was observed for the technical replicate repertoires, with mean shared-clone rates roughly 0.92 and correlation coefficients above 0.95. For each liver tumor, the study sampled five regions along with adjacent normal tissue and blood, and applied TCRbeta repertoire sequencing, expression microarrays and whole-exome sequencing.

Comment on this clonotype: Its antigen is still unknown. Base-call qualities are not available, and no considerably larger clone is one nucleotide away.

What the study reported, not specific to this receptor: Repertoire overlap was higher between tumor regions (mean around 35%) than tumor-adjacent (approximately 17%) or tumor-blood (about 14%) pairs, consistent with antigen-driven expansion. The top 250 clones made up a significantly larger repertoire fraction in tumors than in blood (p = 0.039). Only the TCR beta chain was sequenced, which likely underestimates true repertoire diversity because unpaired alpha chains were not captured. Only four or five patients were included in the study, and the authors note that the findings should be validated in a larger study. Only about 8-24% of top clones were found in all five regions of a tumor, suggesting spatial heterogeneity of tumor-infiltrating T cells. Bulk unsorted samples precluded comparing CD4+ and CD8+ T cell repertoires.

Without any cell sorting, total RNA and DNA were co-extracted from about 20-30 mg of bulk tissue using the AllPrep DNA/RNA mini kit. Surgical resection was performed in China between 2015 and 2016 on about 5 patients with histopathologically diagnosed primary liver carcinoma. Chronic HBV infection was present in the patients, and the patients were treatment-naive at sampling. Five spatially separated regions were sampled from each tumor: the superior, inferior, left-lateral and right-lateral poles, plus the tumor centre. Histology showed that every tumor sample contained more than 80% viable tumor cells. Each fresh piece of tumor and adjacent tissue was cut in two, with one half stored in RNAlater at -80 degrees C and the other half sent for histology. Spanning cysteine to phenylalanine, the CDR3 consists of 16 amino acids. Just the 48-base CDR3 DNA is kept, in frame starting at base 1. The junction carries 18 bases between V and J, which are trimmed by 2 bases and 5 bases respectively. CDR1 and CDR2 are read off the germline V gene as SGHAT and FQNNGV.

Using a constant-region primer and ProtoScript II reverse transcriptase, TCRbeta-specific cDNA was reverse-transcribed from about 460 ng total RNA. The TCRbeta libraries were prepared through three rounds of nested multiplex PCR following a slightly modified ARM-PCR procedure. The first two PCR rounds used multiplex TRBV1-TRBV30 forward primers with a Cbeta reverse primer, each for approximately 11 cycles. Sample barcodes and Illumina adapters were added in a final 25-cycle PCR using Deep VentR polymerase. Before sequencing, amplicons between 200 and 500 bp were purified from gel using a QIAquick gel extraction kit. An Illumina HiSeq 2500 was used to sequence the TCRbeta amplicons with 250-bp paired-end reads. The original pipeline was this. Trimmomatic v0.33 was used to quality-trim the reads, and FLASH v1.2.11 was used to merge paired reads so that full CDR3 sequences could be recovered. V, D and J germline segments were assigned to the rearranged TCRbeta sequences using MiGEC v1.2.1b. Clonotype statistics and Shannon-Wiener diversity indices were calculated with VDJtools v1.0.0. Except for diversity analysis, only the 250 most abundant clonotypes of each sample were used in subsequent analyses to reduce sampling bias. TCRdb reprocessed the public reads (quality trimming at Q25 with fastp, clone calling with MiXCR) and kept in-frame beta chains. A single entry per CDR3 protein holds the most common genes and DNA from its merged rows. For this entry, the V and J calls and clone size follow TCRdb and not the study's own pipeline. The sample records approximately 120,000 distinct CDR3 sequences, 50% to 80% of which are singletons. 8.4% of the sample belongs to the ten largest clones.

This receptor was identified in a woman aged 55-75 years with primary liver carcinoma and hepatitis B virus infection. The chain employs TRBV11-2 and TRBJ2-5; the D gene is perhaps TRBD2, on 5 matching bases. Specimen: liver tumor tissue from sampling region 3. This specimen's cell subset or site label, interpreted: tumor region T3, left-lateral pole. The CDR3 sequence is CASSLRAVGPGETQYF. The DNA sequence is TGTGCCAGCAGCTTAAGAGCGGTAGGGCCCGGGGAGACCCAGTACTTC.